This T cell receptor beta chain emerged from a study of shared clonotypes between healthy human individuals. Germline V gives CDR1 SGHDT, CDR2 YYEEEE. V was pared by 0 bases and J by 2 bases, with 9 bases between. The CDR3 is made up of 15 amino acids. Study-level points and caveats: Donors were few, which limited the genetic and exposure-history diversity represented. Sorted-subset samples were not fully sequenced, rarefaction indicated.

Here immunoSEQ multiplex PCR was the method, and the copy in TCRdb shows in-frame clones only, minus some. The sample carries some 1 million clones, approximately 72% recorded once. Details on this clone: Its matching antigen is unknown.

This receptor was identified in a man aged 18 to 29 in good health. The J gene is TRBJ2-4, the V gene TRBV5-6; D is unresolved. The sample consisted of memory CD4+ T cells sorted from blood. The subset denotes: CD45RA-negative fraction. The CDR3 spells CASSLGEKTKNIQYF. The CDR3 region has the DNA TGTGCCAGCAGCTTGGGAGAGAAAACCAAAAACATTCAGTACTTC.